This TCR beta chain was retrieved from a study of T cells after posttransplantation cyclophosphamide. On this clone itself: No antigen is known for it.

Produced via immunoSEQ multiplex PCR; TCRdb's table is partial and in-frame only. This table holds about 7,000 clones, around 92% found once. The CDR3 sequence is 14 residues long. Germline-derived CDR1 and CDR2 are SGHNT and YYREEE (reference sequence). The J segment lost 11 bases and the V segment lost 3 bases, leaving 11 bases of the junction unmatched. Overall study findings and caveats: Tissue-infiltrating T cells from skin or gut overlapped little with blood T cells.

Material for sequencing was CD4+ T cells sorted from blood. This TCR came from a woman in her forties or fifties in good health and a related stem cell transplant donor. The chain combines TRBV5-4 with TRBJ2-7; 10 positions agree with TRBD2. The CDR3 DNA is TGTGCCAGCAGCTCGTTAGCGGGGGGCCCTACTAAGTACTTC. Protein product: CASSSLAGGPTKYF.